What follows are 12 T cell receptor beta chains derived from one specimen sequenced in a study of somatic mutations in cytotoxic T cells in rheumatoid arthritis. Assay: immunoSEQ multiplex PCR; the TCRdb copy retains only in-frame clones and omits some. Of 15,000 to 20,000 clones in the sample, less than 85% are singletons; the top ten hold 21%. Sequencing used CD8+ T cells sorted from blood. These receptors all come from a woman in her sixties in good health.

The chain uses TRBV27 and TRBJ1-1; weak D call: TRBD1 (5 bases). This CDR3 is 14 amino acids long. The V gene lost 6 bases and the J gene lost 8 bases, with 19 bases spanning the gap. Germline values: CDR1 MNHEY, CDR2 SMNVEV (reference sequence). DNA for the CDR3: TGTGCCAGCAGCTTTGGGGGGGGAGCGCTGGAAGCTTTCTTT. Translation: CASSFGGGALEAFF.

This chain uses TRBV27 with TRBJ2-7, with D tentatively TRBD2 (6 bases). The CDR3 runs 14 residues. Germline lookup yields CDR1 MNHEY and CDR2 SMNVEV (reference sequence). V was clipped by 10 bases and J by 0 bases, with 16 bases between them. The CDR3: CATAAGPSSYEQYF. The DNA of the CDR3 is TGTGCCACCGCGGCGGGGCCAAGCTCCTACGAGCAGTACTTC.

The CDR3 DNA sequence: TGTGCCAGCAGCGTAGGGGCGGGAGGGTACGAGCAGTACTTC. Amino acid sequence: CASSVGAGGYEQYF. The V gene is TRBV9, the J gene TRBJ2-7; TRBD2 aligns across 9 bases. Germline-derived CDR1 and CDR2 are SGDLS and YYNGEE. This CDR3 is built from 14 residues. With V trimmed by 0 bases and J by 4 bases, 2 bases remained unmatched.

By frequency in the sample, this clone is medium-sized. The chain's CDR3 is CASSEGSGSTEQYF. The CDR3 DNA is TGTGCCAGCAGTGAAGGGAGCGGGTCCACCGAGCAGTACTTC. The chain links TRBV6-4 to TRBJ2-7, with D maybe TRBD2 (6 bases). The length of the CDR3 is 14 residues. Trimming cost V 3 bases and J 6 bases, with 15 bases left between them. Germline assignment: CDR1 MRHNA and CDR2 SNTAGT.

This clone was detected only a few times. The V gene is TRBV6-5, the J gene TRBJ2-7; no definite D call. The V end lost 2 bases, the J end lost 1 base, and 6 bases lay between the germline ends. Germline CDR1 and CDR2: MNHEY and SVGAGI. This CDR3 comprises 13 residues. In DNA form, the CDR3 reads TGTGCCAGCAGTTACGACCGGTCCTACGAGCAGTACTTC. It specifies CASSYDRSYEQYF.

The rearrangement joins TRBV27 to TRBJ2-1, with 13 bases that match TRBD2. In germline, CDR1 is MNHEY, CDR2 SMNVEV (reference sequence). The CDR3 covers 18 residues. V dropped 4 bases and J dropped 6; count of bases not matched to a gene: 12. CDR3 loop: CASSSSTWTSGSSNEQFF. CDR3 DNA sequence: TGTGCCAGCAGTTCCTCGACTTGGACTAGCGGGAGCTCCAATGAGCAGTTCTTC.

This chain joins TRBV9 and TRBJ2-1; 10 positions match TRBD1. CDR1 SGDLS and CDR2 YYNGEE come from the germline V gene. Trimming took 2 bases from V and 1 from J; bases not matched to a gene: 6. The CDR3 extends over 17 amino acids. CDR3 DNA sequence: TGTGCCAGCAGCGTCCCCGGGACAGGGGCTTCCTACAATGAGCAGTTCTTC. Amino acids: CASSVPGTGASYNEQFF.

V and J are TRBV6-1 and TRBJ2-7, with D unresolved. V shed 4 bases and J shed 6 bases, with 4 bases lying between them. There are 10 residues in the CDR3. Germline V gene sequence: CDR1 MNHNS, CDR2 SASEGT. DNA of the CDR3: TGTGCCAGCAGTGCGATCGAGCAGTACTTC. Protein product: CASSAIEQYF.

In DNA, the CDR3 is TGTGCCAGCAGACAAACAGGGGGCACTGAAGCTTTCTTT. It codes for CASRQTGGTEAFF. J is TRBJ1-1 and V is TRBV14, with 8 bases matching TRBD1. V was clipped by 6 bases and J by 4 bases; unmatched bases: 4. Germline CDR1 and CDR2: SGHDN and FVKESK. The CDR3 is 13 residues long.

V and J are TRBV27 and TRBJ1-6, with D perhaps matching TRBD1 (5 bases). The germline gives CDR1 MNHEY, CDR2 SMNVEV (reference sequence). Trimming left V 4 bases short and J 10 bases short, with 20 bases between. This CDR3 contains 16 residues. For the CDR3, the DNA is TGTGCCAGCAGTTCCCCGGGCCCTAATCGGGGGTCACCCCTCCACTTT. Its protein product is CASSSPGPNRGSPLHF.

The rearrangement joins TRBV6-6 to TRBJ2-7, with unresolved D. CDR1 and CDR2 from the germline V gene are MNHNY and SVGAGI (reference sequence). The CDR3 loop spans 13 amino acids. V lost 4 bases to trimming and J lost 2 bases, with 9 bases between them. In DNA form, the CDR3 reads TGTGCCAGCAGTTTAACAGTAACCTACGAGCAGTACTTC. Amino acid sequence: CASSLTVTYEQYF.

The rearrangement uses TRBV25-1 and TRBJ1-1; D is undetermined. V lost 4 bases, J lost 11 bases, and 14 bases lay in between. The CDR3 length is 12 residues. CDR1 and CDR2 from the germline V gene are MGHDK and SYGVNS. The CDR3 reads CASSAAGPRAFF. In DNA form, the CDR3 reads TGTGCCAGCAGTGCCGCGGGTCCGAGGGCTTTCTTT.